This TCR beta chain was observed in a study of cytomegalovirus exposure and HLA in healthy donors (dated by TCRdb to the late 2010s). As for the study more broadly: An earlier analysis of some 500 of the donors reported roughly 270 Gb of sequence data and 100 million to 140 million unique TCR beta sequences from 150 million to 200 million T cells. In a later genetic analysis, genome-wide SNP genotypes for 398 of the 666 donors were used, and that subset was treated as a discovery cohort. Besides the first cohort of 666 subjects, a separate validation cohort made up of around 120 different subjects was used. The T cell repertoires of 666 subjects were profiled by immunosequencing and related to cytomegalovirus serostatus. An early release that covered about 600 HLA-typed donors contained around 300 gigabases of sequencing data and some 87 million unique TCR sequences. About 5 DR-DQ haplotypes were handled as single units for association and clustering, since linkage in the cohort was strong. The number of donors typed differed by locus, with roughly 620-630 for A, B, C, DRB1 and DQB1, 522 for DQA1, about 610 for DPA1, and under 490 for DPB1. Of the approximately 400 genotyped donors, more than 75% were placed in the genetic ancestry cluster associated with self-reported Caucasian donors. All discovery cohort repertoires had been generated on a single sequencing platform. High-throughput TCR immunosequencing, statistical association of individual TCRs with disease status, and machine learning were combined to predict cytomegalovirus infection status. On average, around 240,000 unique TCR beta nucleotide sequences were sequenced per donor among a few hundred genotyped donors of the cohort, with 15% to 20% of those sequences being non-productive. The study aimed to test whether cataloging public T cell receptors could reveal signatures of past pathogen exposure. HLA typing covered class I and class II loci at four-digit resolution. In the later analysis, no new phenotypic data were used to find candidate immune exposures; instead, reliance was placed on TCR beta sequences and their occurrence across donors. In an earlier analysis of more than 550 of the donors, high-throughput TCR beta sequencing was used to judge whether each TCR beta V gene segment behaved as functional or pseudogenic. Alongside the repertoire data, information on donor age, sex, ethnicity and CMV serostatus was compiled. A later analysis re-analyzed previously published TCR beta repertoires from 650 to 800 donors and added high-resolution HLA genotyping to study TCR occurrence patterns. What the study reported, not specific to this receptor: A later analysis found that most CMV-associated TCR beta chains appeared HLA-restricted, with HLA associations seemingly driven largely by CMV exposure. It was suggested by the authors that the approach could potentially be generalized to other disease states and immunological phenotypes. Some IMGT-functional V segments, including TRBV6-2 and TRBV6-3, could not be told apart with the 87-base-pair reads, so those segments were excluded. While some public TCRs were present in many individuals, most TCR sequences turned up only very rarely across donors. In a later analysis, TCR association rates were found to vary across HLA loci, with the most associated TCRs seen for DRB1 alleles and the fewest for HLA-C alleles. A further reported finding was that TCR beta sequences accurately predicted the HLA-A and HLA-B alleles for most subjects in the first cohort. Three of the identified cytomegalovirus-associated TCR beta chains were confirmed in vitro to be specific for cytomegalovirus antigens. The study gave a list of roughly 150 TCR beta chains associated with cytomegalovirus. Presence/absence analyses assumed roughly uniform sequencing depth across donors, an assumption that may not hold. Only TCR beta chains were sequenced in this cohort, and the absence of alpha or paired-chain data limited detectable features. The earlier analysis of approximately 560 of the donors excluded fewer than 20 rarely observed V segments, including chromosome 9 orphons, because counts were too low. A cluster of highly shared sequence variants was judged likely to be a technical artifact of the sequencing pipeline. Compared with the roughly 670-donor mean, donors in an Asian-associated ancestry cluster had fewer N-insertions in productive TCRs, according to a later genetic analysis. A later analysis found that HLA-associated TCR beta chains were more clonally expanded and had lower generation probabilities than equally common non-associated chains. The classifier was reported to diagnose cytomegalovirus status with high specificity and sensitivity in both the original cohort and the validation cohort. Specific HLA alleles were associated with 16,951 TCR beta sequences at a false discovery rate of 0.05 in a later analysis. Linkage disequilibrium might explain the correlated functional status among segregating V segments, but an unknown experimental factor could not be excluded. An association between a missense DCLRE1C variant and V-gene and J-gene trimming of TCR beta chains was found in a later genetic analysis and replicated in an independent cohort. Because some donors lacked HLA typing at each locus, the association tests relied only on the typed subset. An earlier analysis of around 600 of the donors showed that most TCR beta V segments appeared in productive rearrangements either about 87% or about 30% of the time, which broadly matched IMGT annotations. According to a later analysis, parvovirus B19, influenza, CMV and Epstein-Barr virus appeared linked to several top co-occurrence clusters. The only immune exposure information available for the cohort was CMV serostatus. When HLA alleles, especially DR and DQ, strongly co-occurred, attributing TCR associations to individual alleles was difficult.

The library was produced with the immunoSEQ multiplex PCR assay. The multiplex PCR relied on a mix of 60 forward primers for TCR Vbeta segments and 13 reverse primers for TCR Jbeta segments. Amplification of the CDR3 region of rearranged TCR beta genes was performed with a multiplex PCR assay on genomic DNA. The amplified TCR beta libraries were sequenced on the Illumina HiSeq System as 87-base-pair reads. In the original analysis: A later analysis counted tens of millions of unique TCR beta chains across the 600 to 850 repertoires, and some 11 million of these chains were shared by at least two donors. A nearest-neighbor algorithm error-corrected the raw reads and collapsed the reads into unique sequences, merging closely related sequences to remove PCR and sequencing errors. Alignment of CDR3 sequences to IMGT reference sequences was used to assign V, D and J gene segments. For a sequence to be retained, a match of at least six nucleotides was required to both a V gene segment and a J gene segment. A rearrangement was called productive if the CDR3 had no stop codons and remained in frame with V and J, and every other rearrangement was called non-productive. CDR3 was defined according to IMGT convention as the region running from the second conserved V-encoded cysteine to the conserved J-encoded phenylalanine. Sequences without an unambiguous match to a single V gene segment were excluded from the earlier analysis of several hundred of the donors. An earlier analysis of several hundred of the donors called V segments functional above 56.7% productive rearrangements and segregating when the between-donor standard deviation exceeded 5%. A statistical classification framework was developed to diagnose cytomegalovirus status using the catalog of TCR beta chain sequences. V and J gene assignment, in a later analysis, came from comparing TCR nucleotide sequences with IMGT/GENE-DB human TR gene sequences. A later analysis assigned CDR3 sequences and most-parsimonious VDJ recombination scenarios with the TCRdist pipeline. A later analysis defined each TCR beta chain by its CDR3 amino acid sequence plus V-gene family, and excluded reads lacking a unique V-gene family. In a later analysis, 450 to 600 highly shared, low-generation-probability nucleotide sequences were removed to address suspected cross-contamination and a sequencing artifact. A later analysis calculated a clonal expansion index for each public chain from normalized within-repertoire ranks of inferred template counts. A later analysis computed generation probabilities with a VDJ recombination model fitted to out-of-frame rearrangements, and checked the results against IGoR. In a later analysis, TCR-TCR, TCR-HLA and TCR-CMV co-occurrence was scored with hypergeometric tests, and a repertoire-size bias correction was applied to TCR pairs. A later analysis estimated false discovery rates by permuting HLA or CMV assignments 20 times. A later analysis grouped co-occurring TCRs with DBSCAN, adding TCRdist sequence similarity when clustering within HLA-allele-positive subsets. For co-occurrence clustering, repertoires with fewer than 30,000 or more than 120,000 public chains were excluded, along with four to six repertoires with anomalous nucleotide sharing. Sourced from immuneACCESS, this table was stored by TCRdb with only in-frame sequences that have V and J called. A share of the clones is absent; for the studies checked, an unresolved V gene accounts for under half, and the remainder has no known explanation. That table is the source of V, J and clone size, and D and trimming were worked out from the DNA. The sample table lists 100,000 to 150,000 clones, 75% to 90% of them with a count of one. Of the sample, approximately 0.22% is held by the ten largest clones.

Of note for this clone: Its antigen has not been determined. No base-level quality is on record; no much larger clone is a single base apart.

The cohort was made up of about 610 healthy bone marrow donors. All cohort members were sampled while nominally healthy, although unrecorded immune exposures were likely present. The donor tested CMV seronegative, placing the donor among the approximately 360 seronegative members of the cohort. Every donor gave a peripheral blood sample, and the peripheral blood mononuclear cells from that sample were used for TCR beta sequencing. Genomic DNA was extracted from the blood cell samples with the Qiagen DNeasy Blood Extraction Kit. The CDR3 runs 13 amino acids, cysteine and phenylalanine included. The read is trimmed to its CDR3 DNA, 39 bases read in frame from base 1. CDR1 and CDR2, per the germline V gene (reference sequence), are GTSNPN and SVGIG. The trim is 2 bases for V and 4 bases for J, with a gap of 11 bases between the germline ends.

This clonotype was obtained from a man aged 50 to 59 in good health and CMV-seronegative. Input material: PBMCs. The sequence joins TRBV30 to TRBJ2-5; the D gene identity is not certain. The DNA sequence is as follows: TGTGCCTGGAGTCCTTCTTCCCGAGAGACCCAGTACTTC. Its protein reads: CAWSPSSRETQYF.